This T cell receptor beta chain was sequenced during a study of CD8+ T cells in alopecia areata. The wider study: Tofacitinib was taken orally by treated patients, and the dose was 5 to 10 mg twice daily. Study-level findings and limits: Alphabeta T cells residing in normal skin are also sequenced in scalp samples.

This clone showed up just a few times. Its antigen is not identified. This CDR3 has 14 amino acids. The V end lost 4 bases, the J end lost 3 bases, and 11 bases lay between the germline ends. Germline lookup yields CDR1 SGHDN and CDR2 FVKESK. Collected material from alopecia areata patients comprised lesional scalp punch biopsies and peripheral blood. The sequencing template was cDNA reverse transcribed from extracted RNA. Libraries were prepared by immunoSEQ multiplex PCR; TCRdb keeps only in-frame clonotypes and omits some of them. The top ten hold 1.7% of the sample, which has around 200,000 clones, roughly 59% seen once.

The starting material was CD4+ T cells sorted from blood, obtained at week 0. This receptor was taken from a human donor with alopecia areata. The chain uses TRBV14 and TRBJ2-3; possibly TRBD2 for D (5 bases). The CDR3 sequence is CASSLRTGTDTQYF. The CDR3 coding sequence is TGTGCCAGCAGCCTAAGGACTGGGACAGATACGCAGTATTTT.